Below are 10 T cell receptor beta chains sequenced from a single sample in a study of cytomegalovirus exposure and HLA in healthy donors. Repertoires were generated with immunoSEQ multiplex PCR, while TCRdb's copy carries only in-frame clones and drops some. Among more than 90,000 clones listed, roughly 88% were seen once. Sequencing was done on a sample of PBMCs. Receptors were obtained from a man aged 18 to 35 in good health and CMV-seronegative.

The V call is TRBV9, the J call TRBJ2-7; 11 bases map to TRBD1. The CDR3 runs 16 residues. Germline V gene sequence: CDR1 SGDLS, CDR2 YYNGEE. J was trimmed by 5 bases and V by 0 bases; bases with no gene match: 7. The CDR3 sequence: CASSVGTGGVLDEQYF. The CDR3 nucleotides read TGTGCCAGCAGCGTAGGGACAGGGGGCGTCCTCGACGAGCAGTACTTC. Filled out from reference TRBV9 and TRBJ2-7, the complete variable domain reads DSGVTQTPKHLITATGQRVTLRCSPRSGDLSVYWYQQSLDQGLQFLIQYYNGEERAKGNILERFSAQQFPDLHSELNLSSLELGDSALYFCASSVGTGGVLDEQYFGPGTRLTVT.

This rearrangement joins TRBV29-1 to TRBJ2-2; 9 bases align to TRBD2. This CDR3 is built from 15 residues. The germline gives CDR1 SQVTM, CDR2 ANQGSEA. The J segment lost 6 bases and the V segment lost 0 bases, leaving 5 bases of the junction unmatched. The CDR3 sequence: CSVEDLGGRAGELFF. CDR3 DNA: TGCAGCGTTGAAGATCTCGGCGGGAGGGCCGGGGAGCTGTTTTTT.

The chain is built from TRBV15 and TRBJ2-3; 9 nucleotides agree with TRBD2. The germline V gene has CDR1 LNHNV and CDR2 YYDKDF (reference sequence). V dropped 5 bases and J dropped 3; count of bases not matched to a gene: 9. The CDR3 sequence is 16 residues long. In DNA form, the CDR3 reads TGTGCCACCAGCGAGGGGGCGGGAGGGGTAACAGATACGCAGTATTTT. Amino acids: CATSEGAGGVTDTQYF.

CDR3 protein: CASSVGLADYNEQFF. CDR3 coding DNA: TGTGCCAGCAGTGTGGGACTAGCGGACTACAATGAGCAGTTCTTC. The chain has TRBV2 and TRBJ2-1, with 11 bases matching TRBD2. Germline V CDR1 and CDR2: SNHLY, FYNNEI. The CDR3 loop spans 15 amino acids. V gave up 4 bases and J gave up 3 bases; unmatched junction bases: 2.

The chain combines TRBV5-1 with TRBJ2-7, with 13 bases aligning to TRBD2. The CDR3 extends over 16 amino acids. Germline V gene lookup returns CDR1 SGHRS and CDR2 YFSETQ. V gave up 1 base and J gave up 5 bases; unmatched junction bases: 6. This CDR3 reads CASSLRLAGGSNEQYF. CDR3 DNA sequence: TGCGCCAGCAGCTTGAGACTAGCGGGAGGATCGAACGAGCAGTACTTC.

This clone was detected a few times. The chain combines TRBV2 with TRBJ1-2; D may be TRBD1 (6 bases). V lost 7 bases, J lost 4 bases, and 19 bases lay in between. Germline values: CDR1 SNHLY, CDR2 FYNNEI. The CDR3 has 15 residues. CDR3 DNA sequence: TGTGCCAGCAAGGATACAACAGGGTCGCGCTATGGCTACACCTTC. Its translation is CASKDTTGSRYGYTF.

The chain uses TRBV6-5 and TRBJ2-7, with 8 bases fitting TRBD1. The CDR3 runs 14 residues. The V and J ends lost 5 bases and 6 bases, in that order; junction bases with no gene match: 9. The V gene's germline CDR1 is MNHEY and CDR2 SVGAGI. CDR3 nucleotides: TGTGCCAGCAGTCGCGGGACAGGAGTTTCCGAGCAGTACTTC. Translating gives CASSRGTGVSEQYF.

This chain uses TRBV27 with TRBJ1-4; TRBD1 matches at 8 bases. The germline V gene has CDR1 MNHEY and CDR2 SMNVEV (reference sequence). With 6 bases clipped from V and 8 bases from J, the junction kept 11 bases outside the gene matches. The CDR3 is made up of 15 amino acids. The CDR3 bases are TGTGCCAGCAGCCAATCCAGGGGGCTGCGGGAAAAACTGTTTTTT. It yields the protein CASSQSRGLREKLFF. The whole variable domain, filled in from reference TRBV27 and TRBJ1-4, reads EAQVTQNPRYLITVTGKKLTVTCSQNMNHEYMSWYRQDPGLGLRQIYYSMNVEVTDKGDVPEGYKVSRKEKRNFPLILESPSPNQTSLYFCASSQSRGLREKLFFGSGTQLSVL.

This chain's CDR3 is CASSPTLAGLGEQYF. In nucleotides, the CDR3 is TGTGCCAGCAGTCCAACACTAGCGGGATTAGGGGAGCAGTACTTC. V usage is TRBV9 and J usage is TRBJ2-7, with 10 bases matching TRBD2. The J segment lost 7 bases and the V segment lost 5 bases, leaving 12 bases of the junction unmatched. The CDR3 is made up of 15 amino acids. Germline lookup yields CDR1 SGDLS and CDR2 YYNGEE.

V and J are TRBV10-3 and TRBJ1-2, with 7 bases fitting TRBD1. The CDR3 is 15 amino acids. The trim removed 2 bases at V and 5 bases at J, leaving 8 bases unmatched. Germline V gene data show CDR1 as ENHRY and CDR2 as SYGVKD. This CDR3 is CAISEPDRALYGYTF. DNA for the CDR3: TGTGCCATCAGTGAGCCCGACAGGGCCCTTTATGGCTACACCTTC.